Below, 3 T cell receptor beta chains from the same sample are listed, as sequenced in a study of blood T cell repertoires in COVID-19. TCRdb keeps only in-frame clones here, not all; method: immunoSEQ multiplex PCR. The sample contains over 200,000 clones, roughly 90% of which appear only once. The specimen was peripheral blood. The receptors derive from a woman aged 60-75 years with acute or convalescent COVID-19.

CDR3 sequence (DNA): TGCAGCGCCGACGGGACAGGGGGCGTGGACACTGAAGCTTTCTTT. Residues: CSADGTGGVDTEAFF. The chain uses TRBV29-1 and TRBJ1-1; TRBD1 matches 12 bases. This CDR3 contains 15 residues. V lost 7 bases to trimming and J lost 3 bases; unmatched junction nucleotides: 9. Germline V lookup: CDR1 SQVTM, CDR2 ANQGSEA. Looking up the rest from reference TRBV29-1 and TRBJ1-1 gives the full variable domain: SAVISQKPSRDICQRGTSLTIQCQVDSQVTMMFWYRQQPGQSLTLIATANQGSEATYESGFVIDKFPISRPNLTFSTLTVSNMSPEDSSIYLCSADGTGGVDTEAFFGQGTRLTVV.

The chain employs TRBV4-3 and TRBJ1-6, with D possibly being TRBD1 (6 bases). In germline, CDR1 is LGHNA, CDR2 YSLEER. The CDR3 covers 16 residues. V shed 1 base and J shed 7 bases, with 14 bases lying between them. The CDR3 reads CASSQAPGGENSPLHF. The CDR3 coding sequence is TGCGCCAGCAGCCAAGCCCCTGGGGGCGAAAATTCACCCCTCCACTTT.

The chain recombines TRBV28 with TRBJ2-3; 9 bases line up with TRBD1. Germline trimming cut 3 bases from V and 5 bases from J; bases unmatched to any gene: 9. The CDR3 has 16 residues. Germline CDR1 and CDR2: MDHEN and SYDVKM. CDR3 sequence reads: CASSFSGTGRGDTQYF. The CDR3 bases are TGTGCCAGCAGTTTCTCCGGGACAGGGAGAGGAGATACGCAGTATTTT.